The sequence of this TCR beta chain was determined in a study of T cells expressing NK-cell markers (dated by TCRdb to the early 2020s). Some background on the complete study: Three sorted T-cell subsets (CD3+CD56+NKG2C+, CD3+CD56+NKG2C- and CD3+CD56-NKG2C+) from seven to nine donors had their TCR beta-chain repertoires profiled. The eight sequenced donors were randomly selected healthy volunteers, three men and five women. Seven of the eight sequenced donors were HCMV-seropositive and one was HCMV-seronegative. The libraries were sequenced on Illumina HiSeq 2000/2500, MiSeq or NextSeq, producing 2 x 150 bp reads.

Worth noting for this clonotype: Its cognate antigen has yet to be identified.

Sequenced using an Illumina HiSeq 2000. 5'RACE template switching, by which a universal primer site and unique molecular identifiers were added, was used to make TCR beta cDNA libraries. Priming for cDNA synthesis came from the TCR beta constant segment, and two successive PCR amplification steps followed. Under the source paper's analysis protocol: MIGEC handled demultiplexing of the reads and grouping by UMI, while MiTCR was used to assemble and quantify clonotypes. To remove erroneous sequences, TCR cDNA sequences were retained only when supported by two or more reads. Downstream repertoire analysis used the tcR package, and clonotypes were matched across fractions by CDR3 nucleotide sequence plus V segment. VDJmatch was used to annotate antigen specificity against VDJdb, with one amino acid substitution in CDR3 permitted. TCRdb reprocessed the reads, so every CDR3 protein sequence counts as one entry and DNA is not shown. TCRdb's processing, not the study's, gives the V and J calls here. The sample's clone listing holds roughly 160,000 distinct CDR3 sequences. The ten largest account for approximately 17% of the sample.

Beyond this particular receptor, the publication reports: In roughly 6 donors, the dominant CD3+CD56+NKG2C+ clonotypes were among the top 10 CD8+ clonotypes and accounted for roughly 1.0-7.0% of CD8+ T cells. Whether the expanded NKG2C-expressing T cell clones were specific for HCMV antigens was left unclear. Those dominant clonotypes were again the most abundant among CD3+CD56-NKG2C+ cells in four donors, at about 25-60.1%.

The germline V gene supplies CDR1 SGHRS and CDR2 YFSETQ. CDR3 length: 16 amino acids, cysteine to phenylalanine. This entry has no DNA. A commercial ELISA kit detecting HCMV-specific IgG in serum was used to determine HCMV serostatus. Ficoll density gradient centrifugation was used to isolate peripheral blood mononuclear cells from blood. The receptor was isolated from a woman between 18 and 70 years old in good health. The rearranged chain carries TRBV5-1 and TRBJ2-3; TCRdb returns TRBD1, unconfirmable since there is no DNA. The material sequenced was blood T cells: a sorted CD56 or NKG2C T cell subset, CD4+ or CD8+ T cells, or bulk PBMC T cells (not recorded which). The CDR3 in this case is CASSLSPRASTDTQYF.